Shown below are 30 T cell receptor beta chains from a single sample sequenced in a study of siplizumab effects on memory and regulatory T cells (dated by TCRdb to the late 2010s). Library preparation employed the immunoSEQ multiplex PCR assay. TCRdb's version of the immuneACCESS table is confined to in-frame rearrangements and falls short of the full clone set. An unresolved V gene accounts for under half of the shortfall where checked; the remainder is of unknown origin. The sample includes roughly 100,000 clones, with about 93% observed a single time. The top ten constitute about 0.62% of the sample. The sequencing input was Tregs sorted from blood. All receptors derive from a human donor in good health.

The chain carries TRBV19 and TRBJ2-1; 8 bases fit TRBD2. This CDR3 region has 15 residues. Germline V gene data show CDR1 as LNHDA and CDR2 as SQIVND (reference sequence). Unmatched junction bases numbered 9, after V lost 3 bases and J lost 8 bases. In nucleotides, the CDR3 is TGTGCCAGTAGTATTGGTCGGGAGGGGAGGTATGAGCAGTTCTTC. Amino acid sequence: CASSIGREGRYEQFF.

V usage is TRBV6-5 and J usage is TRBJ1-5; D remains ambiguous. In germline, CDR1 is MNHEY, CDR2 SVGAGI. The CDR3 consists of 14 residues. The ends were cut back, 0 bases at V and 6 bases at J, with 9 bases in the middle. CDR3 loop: CASSYSGPGQPQHF. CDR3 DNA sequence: TGTGCCAGCAGTTACTCCGGGCCGGGTCAGCCCCAGCATTTT.

The CDR3: CASSQDNRGSSYNEQFF. CDR3 bases: TGTGCCAGCAGCCAAGATAACAGGGGGAGCTCCTACAATGAGCAGTTCTTC. V gene TRBV4-2 combines with J gene TRBJ2-1; 8 bases agree with TRBD1. The germline CDR1 and CDR2 sequences are LGHNA and YNFKEQ. The CDR3 runs to 17 residues. With 0 bases clipped from V and 0 bases from J, the junction kept 4 bases outside the gene matches.

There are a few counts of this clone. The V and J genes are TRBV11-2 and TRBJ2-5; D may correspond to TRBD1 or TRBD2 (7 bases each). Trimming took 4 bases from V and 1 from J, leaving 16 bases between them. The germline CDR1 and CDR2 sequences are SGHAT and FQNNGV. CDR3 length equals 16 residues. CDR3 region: CASSSGPGGVQETQYF. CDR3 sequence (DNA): TGTGCCAGCAGCTCCGGGCCAGGGGGGGTCCAAGAGACCCAGTACTTC.

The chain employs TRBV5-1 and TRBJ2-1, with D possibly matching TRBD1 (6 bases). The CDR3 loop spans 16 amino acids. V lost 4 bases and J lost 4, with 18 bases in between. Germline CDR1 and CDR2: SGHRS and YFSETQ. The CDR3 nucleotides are TGCGCCAGCAGCCCGATCGACAGGACTGCTTACAATGAGCAGTTCTTC. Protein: CASSPIDRTAYNEQFF.

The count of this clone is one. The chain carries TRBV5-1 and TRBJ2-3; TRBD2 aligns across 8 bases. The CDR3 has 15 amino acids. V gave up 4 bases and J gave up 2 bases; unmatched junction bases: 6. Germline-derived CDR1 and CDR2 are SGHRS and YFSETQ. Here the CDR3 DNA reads TGCGCCAGCAGCACAGCGGGGGACTACACAGATACGCAGTATTTT. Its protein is CASSTAGDYTDTQYF.

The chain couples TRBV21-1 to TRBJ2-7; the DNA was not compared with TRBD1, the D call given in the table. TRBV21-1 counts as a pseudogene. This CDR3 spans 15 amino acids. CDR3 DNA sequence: TGTGCCAGCAGCGCCCGGACGGGACACCCCTACGAGCAGTACTTC. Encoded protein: CASSARTGHPYEQYF.

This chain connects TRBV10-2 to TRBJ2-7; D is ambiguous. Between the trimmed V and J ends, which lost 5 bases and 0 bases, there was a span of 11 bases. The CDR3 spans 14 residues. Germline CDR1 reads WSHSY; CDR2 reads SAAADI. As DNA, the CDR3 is TGCGCCAGCAGTTCGGACCGGGCCTCCTACGAGCAGTACTTC. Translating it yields CASSSDRASYEQYF.

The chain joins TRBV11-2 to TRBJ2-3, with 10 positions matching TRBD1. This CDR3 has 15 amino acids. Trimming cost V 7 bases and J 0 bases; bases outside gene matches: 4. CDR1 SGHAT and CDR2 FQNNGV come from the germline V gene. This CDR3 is CASIDRGRSTDTQYF. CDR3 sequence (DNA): TGTGCCAGCATCGACAGGGGGCGAAGCACAGATACGCAGTATTTT.

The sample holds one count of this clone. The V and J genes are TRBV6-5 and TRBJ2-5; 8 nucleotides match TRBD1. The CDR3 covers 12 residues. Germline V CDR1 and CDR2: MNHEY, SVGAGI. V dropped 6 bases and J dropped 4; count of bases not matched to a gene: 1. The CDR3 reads CASRDRVETQYF. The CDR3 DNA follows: TGTGCCAGCAGGGACAGGGTAGAGACCCAGTACTTC.

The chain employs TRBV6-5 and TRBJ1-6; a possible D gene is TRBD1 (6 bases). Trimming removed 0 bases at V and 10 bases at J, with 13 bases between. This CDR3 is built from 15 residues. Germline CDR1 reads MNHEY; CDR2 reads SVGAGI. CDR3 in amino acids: CASSYSITGSSPLHF. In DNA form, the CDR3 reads TGTGCCAGCAGTTACTCGATCACAGGGTCCTCACCCCTCCACTTT.

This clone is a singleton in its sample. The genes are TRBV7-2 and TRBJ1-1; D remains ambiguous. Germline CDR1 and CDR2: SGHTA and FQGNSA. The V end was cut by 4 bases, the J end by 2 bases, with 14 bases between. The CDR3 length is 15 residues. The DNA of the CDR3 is TGTGCCAGCAGCTCCTTTCATGCAACCAACACTGAAGCTTTCTTT. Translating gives CASSSFHATNTEAFF.

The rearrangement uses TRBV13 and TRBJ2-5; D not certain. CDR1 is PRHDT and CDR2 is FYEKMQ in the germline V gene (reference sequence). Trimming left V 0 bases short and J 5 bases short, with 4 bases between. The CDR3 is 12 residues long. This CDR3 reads CASSLGLETQYF. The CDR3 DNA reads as TGTGCCAGCAGCTTAGGCCTGGAGACCCAGTACTTC.

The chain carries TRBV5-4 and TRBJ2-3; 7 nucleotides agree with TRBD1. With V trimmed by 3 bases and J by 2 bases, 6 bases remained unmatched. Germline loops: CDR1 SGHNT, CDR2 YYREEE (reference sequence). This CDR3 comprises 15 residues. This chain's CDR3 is CASSSKQGPTDTQYF. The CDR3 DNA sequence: TGTGCCAGCAGCTCGAAACAGGGGCCCACAGATACGCAGTATTTT.

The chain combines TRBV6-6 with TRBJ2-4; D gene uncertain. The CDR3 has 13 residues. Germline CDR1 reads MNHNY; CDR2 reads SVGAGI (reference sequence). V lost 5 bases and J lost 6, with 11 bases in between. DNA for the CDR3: TGTGCCAGCAGTCAAGAAGGGCGAAACATTCAGTACTTC. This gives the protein CASSQEGRNIQYF.

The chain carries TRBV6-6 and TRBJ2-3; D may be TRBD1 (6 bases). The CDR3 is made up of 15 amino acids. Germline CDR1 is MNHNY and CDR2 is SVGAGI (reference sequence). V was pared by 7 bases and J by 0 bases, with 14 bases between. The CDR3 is CASTVRGSSTDTQYF. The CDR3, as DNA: TGTGCCAGCACCGTTAGGGGGTCTAGCACAGATACGCAGTATTTT.

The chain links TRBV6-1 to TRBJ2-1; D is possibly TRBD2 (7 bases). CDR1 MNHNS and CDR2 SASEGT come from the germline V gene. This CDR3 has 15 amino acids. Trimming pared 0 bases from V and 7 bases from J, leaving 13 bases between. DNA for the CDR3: TGTGCCAGCAGTGAAGCGGGGGGGCCCGGGAATGAGCAGTTCTTC. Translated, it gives CASSEAGGPGNEQFF.

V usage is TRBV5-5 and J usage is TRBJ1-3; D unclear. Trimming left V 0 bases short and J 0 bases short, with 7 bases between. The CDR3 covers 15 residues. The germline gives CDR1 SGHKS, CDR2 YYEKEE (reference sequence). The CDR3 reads CASSLDDNSGNTIYF. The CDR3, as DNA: TGTGCCAGCAGCTTGGATGACAACTCTGGAAACACCATATATTTT. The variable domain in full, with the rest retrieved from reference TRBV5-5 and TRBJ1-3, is DAGVTQSPTHLIKTRGQQVTLRCSPISGHKSVSWYQQVLGQGPQFIFQYYEKEERGRGNFPDRFSARQFPNYSSELNVNALLLGDSALYLCASSLDDNSGNTIYFGEGSWLTVV.

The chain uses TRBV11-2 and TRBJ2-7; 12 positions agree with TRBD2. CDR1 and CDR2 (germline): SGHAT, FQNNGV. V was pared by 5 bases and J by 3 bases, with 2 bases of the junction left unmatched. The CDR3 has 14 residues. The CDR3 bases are TGTGCCAGCAGCGGGGGACTAGCGGGCTACGAGCAGTACTTC. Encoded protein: CASSGGLAGYEQYF. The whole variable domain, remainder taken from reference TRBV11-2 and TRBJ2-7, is EAGVAQSPRYKIIEKRQSVAFWCNPISGHATLYWYQQILGQGPKLLIQFQNNGVVDDSQLPKDRFSAERLKGVDSTLKIQPAKLEDSAVYLCASSGGLAGYEQYFGPGTRLTVT.

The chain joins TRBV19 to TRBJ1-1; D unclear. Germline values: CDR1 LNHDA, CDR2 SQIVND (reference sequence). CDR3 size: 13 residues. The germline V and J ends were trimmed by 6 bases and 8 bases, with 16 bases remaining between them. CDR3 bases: TGTGCCAGTAGGCCAGGCACCTCTTCCGAAGCTTTCTTT. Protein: CASRPGTSSEAFF.

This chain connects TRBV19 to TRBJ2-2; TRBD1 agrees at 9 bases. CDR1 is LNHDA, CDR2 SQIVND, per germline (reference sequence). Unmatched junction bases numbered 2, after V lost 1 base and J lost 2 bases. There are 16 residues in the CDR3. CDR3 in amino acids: CASSIGGQGNTGELFF. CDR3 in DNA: TGTGCCAGTAGTATAGGGGGACAGGGAAACACCGGGGAGCTGTTTTTT.

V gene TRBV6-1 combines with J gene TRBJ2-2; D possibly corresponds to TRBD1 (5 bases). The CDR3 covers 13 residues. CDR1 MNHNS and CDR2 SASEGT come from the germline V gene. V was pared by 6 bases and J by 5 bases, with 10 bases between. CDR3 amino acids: CASRTGVTGELFF. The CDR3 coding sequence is TGTGCCAGCAGAACAGGCGTAACCGGGGAGCTGTTTTTT.

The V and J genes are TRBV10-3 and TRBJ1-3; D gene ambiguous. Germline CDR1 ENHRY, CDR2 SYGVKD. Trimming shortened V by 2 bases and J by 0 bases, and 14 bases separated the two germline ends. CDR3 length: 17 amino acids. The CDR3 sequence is CAISERIPATSGNTIYF. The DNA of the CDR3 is TGTGCCATCAGTGAGCGAATTCCAGCCACCTCTGGAAACACCATATATTTT.

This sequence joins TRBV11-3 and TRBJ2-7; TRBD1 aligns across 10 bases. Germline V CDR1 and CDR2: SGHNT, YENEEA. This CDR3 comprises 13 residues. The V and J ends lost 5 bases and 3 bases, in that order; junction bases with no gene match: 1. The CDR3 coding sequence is TGTGCCAGCAGCAGGGACAGGGGCTACGAGCAGTACTTC. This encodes CASSRDRGYEQYF.

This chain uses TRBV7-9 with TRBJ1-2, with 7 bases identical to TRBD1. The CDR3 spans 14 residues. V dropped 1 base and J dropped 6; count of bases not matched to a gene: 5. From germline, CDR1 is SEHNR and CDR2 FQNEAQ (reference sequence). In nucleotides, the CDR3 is TGTGCCAGCAGCTTAGTAGGGACAGTTCATGGCTACACCTTC. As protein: CASSLVGTVHGYTF.

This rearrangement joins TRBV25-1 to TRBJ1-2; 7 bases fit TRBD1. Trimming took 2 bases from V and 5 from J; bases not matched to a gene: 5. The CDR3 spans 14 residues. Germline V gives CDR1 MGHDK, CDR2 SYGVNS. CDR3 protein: CASSEKPGGYGYTF. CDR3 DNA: TGTGCCAGCAGTGAAAAGCCAGGGGGTTATGGCTACACCTTC.

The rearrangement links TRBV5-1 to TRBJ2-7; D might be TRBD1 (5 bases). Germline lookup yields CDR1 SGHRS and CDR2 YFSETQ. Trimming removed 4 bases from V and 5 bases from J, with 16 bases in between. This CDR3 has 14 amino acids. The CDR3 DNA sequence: TGCGCCAGCAGCCCCAAGGGGTCGTCTCACGAGCAGTACTTC. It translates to CASSPKGSSHEQYF.

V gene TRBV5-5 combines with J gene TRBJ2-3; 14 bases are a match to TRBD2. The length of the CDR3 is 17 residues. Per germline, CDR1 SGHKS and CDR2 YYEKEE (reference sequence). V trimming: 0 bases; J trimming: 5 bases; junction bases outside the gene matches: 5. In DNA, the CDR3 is TGTGCCAGCAGCTTGGCCTGGGGGACTAGCGGGAGAGATACGCAGTATTTT. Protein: CASSLAWGTSGRDTQYF.

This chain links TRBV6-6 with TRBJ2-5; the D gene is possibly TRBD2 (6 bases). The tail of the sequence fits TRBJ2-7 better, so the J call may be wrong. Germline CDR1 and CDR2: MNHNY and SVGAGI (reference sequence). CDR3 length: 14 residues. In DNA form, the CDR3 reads TGTGCCAGCAGTTACTCCCCTGGCGGGGACGAGCAGTACTTC. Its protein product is CASSYSPGGDEQYF.

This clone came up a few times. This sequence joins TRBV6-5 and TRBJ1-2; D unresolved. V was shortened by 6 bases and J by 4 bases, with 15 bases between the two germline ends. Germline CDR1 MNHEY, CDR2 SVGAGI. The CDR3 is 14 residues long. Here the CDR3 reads CASREGGPAYGYTF. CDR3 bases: TGTGCCAGCAGAGAGGGAGGACCAGCCTATGGCTACACCTTC.